This T cell receptor (beta chain) is from a study of glioma-infiltrating T cells. Germline V gene data show CDR1 as MGHRA and CDR2 as YSYEKL. CDR3 size: 15 residues. The V and J ends lost 4 bases and 4 bases respectively, with 14 bases between them. Amplification of TCR alpha and beta CDR3 regions from RNA used iRepertoire nested multiplex PCR. TCRdb redid the calling of the multiplex PCR reads with MiXCR, one entry per CDR3 protein. The sample includes about 93,000 distinct CDR3 sequences, around 37% seen only once; the top ten take roughly two fifths. Study conclusions and caveats: Gliomas, especially low-grade, showed above-expected tissue-blood divergence; non-neoplastic patients showed below.

This clonotype has at least ten counts. Its antigen is unknown. The sequence derives from a human donor with low-grade glioma or glioblastoma, undergoing nonglioma brain surgery, or in good health (not recorded which). The chain links TRBV4-1 to TRBJ1-3, with D possibly being TRBD1 (5 bases). The sample consisted of glioma tissue, nonneoplastic brain tissue, or PBMCs (not recorded which). CDR3 sequence reads: CASSPSTVRGNTIYF. DNA of the CDR3: TGCGCCAGCAGCCCCTCGACAGTCAGAGGAAACACCATATATTTT.